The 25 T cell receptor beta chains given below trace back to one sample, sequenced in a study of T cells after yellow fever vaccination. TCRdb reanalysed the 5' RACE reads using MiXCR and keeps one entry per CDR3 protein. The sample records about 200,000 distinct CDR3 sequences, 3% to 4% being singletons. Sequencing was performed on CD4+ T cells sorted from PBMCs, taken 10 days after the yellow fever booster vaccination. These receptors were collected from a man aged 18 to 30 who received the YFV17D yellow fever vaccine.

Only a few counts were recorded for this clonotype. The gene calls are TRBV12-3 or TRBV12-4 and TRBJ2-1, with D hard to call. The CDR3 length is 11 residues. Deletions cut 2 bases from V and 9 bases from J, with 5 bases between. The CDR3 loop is CASSLRREQFF. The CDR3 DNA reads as TGTGCCAGCAGTTTACGACGTGAGCAGTTCTTC.

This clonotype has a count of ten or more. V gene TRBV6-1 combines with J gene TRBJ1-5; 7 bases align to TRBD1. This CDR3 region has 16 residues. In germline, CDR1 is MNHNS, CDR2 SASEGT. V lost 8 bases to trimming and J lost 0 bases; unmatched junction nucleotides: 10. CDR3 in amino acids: CASSSPGGYSNQPQHF. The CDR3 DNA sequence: TGTGCCAGCTCTTCCCCAGGGGGATATAGCAATCAGCCCCAGCATTTT.

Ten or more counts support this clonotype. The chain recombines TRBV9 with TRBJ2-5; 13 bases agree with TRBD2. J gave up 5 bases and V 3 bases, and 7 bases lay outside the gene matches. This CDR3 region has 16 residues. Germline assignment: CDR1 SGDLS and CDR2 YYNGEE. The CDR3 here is CASSALLAGGVETQYF. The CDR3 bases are TGTGCCAGCAGCGCCTTACTAGCGGGGGGGGTGGAGACCCAGTACTTC.

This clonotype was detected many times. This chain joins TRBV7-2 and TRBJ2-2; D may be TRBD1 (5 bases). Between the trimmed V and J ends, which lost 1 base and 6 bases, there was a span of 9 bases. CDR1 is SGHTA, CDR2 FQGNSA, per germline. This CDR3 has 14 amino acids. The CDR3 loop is CASSLVAGSGELFF. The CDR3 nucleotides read TGTGCCAGCAGCTTAGTTGCAGGGTCCGGGGAGCTGTTTTTT.

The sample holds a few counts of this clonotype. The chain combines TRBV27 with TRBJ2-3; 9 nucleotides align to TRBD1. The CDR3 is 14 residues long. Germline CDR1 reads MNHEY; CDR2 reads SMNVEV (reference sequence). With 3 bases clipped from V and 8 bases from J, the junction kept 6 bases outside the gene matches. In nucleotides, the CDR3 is TGTGCCAGCAGTTTGTGGACAGGGGTGGGTACGCAGTATTTT. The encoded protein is CASSLWTGVGTQYF.

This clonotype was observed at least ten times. CDR3 amino acids: CASSLSGQGPGYTF. The CDR3 nucleotides are TGTGCCAGCAGCTTATCAGGACAGGGTCCAGGCTACACCTTC. The chain is built from TRBV7-9 and TRBJ1-2; 8 bases are shared with TRBD1. V gave up 2 bases and J gave up 8 bases; unmatched junction bases: 7. From germline, CDR1 is SEHNR and CDR2 FQNEAQ (reference sequence). This CDR3 has 14 residues.

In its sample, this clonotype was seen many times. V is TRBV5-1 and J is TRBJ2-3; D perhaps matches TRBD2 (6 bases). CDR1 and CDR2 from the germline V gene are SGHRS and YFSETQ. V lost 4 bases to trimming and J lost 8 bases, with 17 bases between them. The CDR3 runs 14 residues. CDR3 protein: CASSEDGTGRTQYF. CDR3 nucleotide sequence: TGCGCCAGCAGCGAGGACGGGACTGGTCGTACGCAGTATTTT.

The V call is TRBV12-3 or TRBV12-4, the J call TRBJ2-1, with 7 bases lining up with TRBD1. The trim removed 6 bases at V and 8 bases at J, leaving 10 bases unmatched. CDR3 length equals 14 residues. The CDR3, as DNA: TGTGCCAGCAGACCCTTTGAGGGGGCACATGAGCAGTTCTTC. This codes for CASRPFEGAHEQFF.

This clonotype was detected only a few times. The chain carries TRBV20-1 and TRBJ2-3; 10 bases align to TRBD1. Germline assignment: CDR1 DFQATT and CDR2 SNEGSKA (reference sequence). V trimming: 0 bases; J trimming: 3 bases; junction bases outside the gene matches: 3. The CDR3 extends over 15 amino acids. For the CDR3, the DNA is TGCAGTGCTAGAGATCGACAGGGGGCTACAGATACGCAGTATTTT. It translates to CSARDRQGATDTQYF.

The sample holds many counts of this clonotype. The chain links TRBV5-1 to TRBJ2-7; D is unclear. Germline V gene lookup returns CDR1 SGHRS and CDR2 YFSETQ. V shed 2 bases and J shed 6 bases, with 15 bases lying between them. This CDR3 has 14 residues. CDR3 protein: CASSFPDAGVEQYF. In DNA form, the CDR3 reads TGCGCCAGCAGCTTCCCGGACGCCGGAGTCGAGCAGTACTTC.

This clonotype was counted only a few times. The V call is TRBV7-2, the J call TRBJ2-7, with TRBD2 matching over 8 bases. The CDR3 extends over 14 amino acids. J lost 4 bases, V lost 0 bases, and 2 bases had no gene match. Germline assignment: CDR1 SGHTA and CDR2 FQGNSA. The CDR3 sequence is CASSLASGGYEQYF. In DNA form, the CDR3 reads TGTGCCAGCAGCTTAGCCAGCGGGGGTTACGAGCAGTACTTC.

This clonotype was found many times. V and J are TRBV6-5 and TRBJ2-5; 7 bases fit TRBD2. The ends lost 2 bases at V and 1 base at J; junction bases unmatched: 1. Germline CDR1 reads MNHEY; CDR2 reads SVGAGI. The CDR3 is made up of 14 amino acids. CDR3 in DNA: TGTGCCAGCAGTTACGGGACTACCCAAGAGACCCAGTACTTC. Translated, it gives CASSYGTTQETQYF.

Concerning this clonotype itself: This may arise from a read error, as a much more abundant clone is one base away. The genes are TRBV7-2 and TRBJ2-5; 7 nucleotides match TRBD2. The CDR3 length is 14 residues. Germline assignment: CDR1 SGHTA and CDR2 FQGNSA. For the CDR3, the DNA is TGTGCCGGCAGCTTAGGGCGGGGGCAAGAGACCCAGTACTTC. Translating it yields CAGSLGRGQETQYF.

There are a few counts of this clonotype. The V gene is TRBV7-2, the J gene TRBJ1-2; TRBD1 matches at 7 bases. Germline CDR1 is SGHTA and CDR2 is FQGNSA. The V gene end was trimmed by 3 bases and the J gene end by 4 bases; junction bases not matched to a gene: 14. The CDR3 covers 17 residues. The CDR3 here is CASSFSSRGARSYGYTF. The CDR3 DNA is TGTGCCAGCAGCTTCTCAAGCAGGGGGGCTCGTAGCTATGGCTACACCTTC. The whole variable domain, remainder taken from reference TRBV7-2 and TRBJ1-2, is GAGVSQSPSNKVTEKGKDVELRCDPISGHTALYWYRQSLGQGLEFLIYFQGNSAPDKSGLPSDRFSAERTGGSVSTLTIQRTQQEDSAVYLCASSFSSRGARSYGYTFGSGTRLTVV.

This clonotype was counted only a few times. For the CDR3, the DNA is TGCAGTCCAAGCCAGGGAAACGAGCAGTACTTC. Protein: CSPSQGNEQYF. The chain joins TRBV20-1 to TRBJ2-7; D is possibly TRBD1 (5 bases). CDR3 length: 11 amino acids. Germline-derived CDR1 and CDR2 are DFQATT and SNEGSKA (reference sequence). The germline V and J ends were trimmed by 8 bases and 5 bases, with 13 bases remaining between them.

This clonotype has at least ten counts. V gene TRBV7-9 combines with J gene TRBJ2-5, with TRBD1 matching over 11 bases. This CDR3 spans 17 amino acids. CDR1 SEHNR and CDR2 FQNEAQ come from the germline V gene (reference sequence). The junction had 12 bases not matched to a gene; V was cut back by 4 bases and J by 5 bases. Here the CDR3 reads CASSSWGTGGLSETQYF. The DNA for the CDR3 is TGTGCCAGCAGCTCCTGGGGGACAGGGGGTCTCTCGGAGACCCAGTACTTC.

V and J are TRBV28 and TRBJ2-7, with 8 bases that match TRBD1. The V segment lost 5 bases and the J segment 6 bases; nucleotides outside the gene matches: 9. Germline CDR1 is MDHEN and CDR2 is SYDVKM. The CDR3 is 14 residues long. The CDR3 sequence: CASSLRTGRSEQYF. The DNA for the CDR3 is TGTGCCAGCAGTCTAAGGACAGGGAGGTCCGAGCAGTACTTC.

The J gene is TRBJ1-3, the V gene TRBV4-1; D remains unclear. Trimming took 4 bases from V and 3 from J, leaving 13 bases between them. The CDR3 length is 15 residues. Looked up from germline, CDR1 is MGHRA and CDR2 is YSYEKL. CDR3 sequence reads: CASSLREGGGNTIYF. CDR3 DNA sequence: TGCGCCAGCAGCCTAAGGGAGGGAGGTGGAAACACCATATATTTT.

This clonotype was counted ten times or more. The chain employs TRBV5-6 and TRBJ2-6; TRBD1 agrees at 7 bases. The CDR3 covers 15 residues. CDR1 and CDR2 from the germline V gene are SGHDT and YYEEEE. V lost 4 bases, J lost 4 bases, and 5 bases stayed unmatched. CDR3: CASSQGQAGANVLTF. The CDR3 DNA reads TGTGCCAGCAGCCAAGGACAGGCCGGGGCCAACGTCCTGACTTTC. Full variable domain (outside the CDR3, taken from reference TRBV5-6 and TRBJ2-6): DAGVTQSPTHLIKTRGQQVTLRCSPKSGHDTVSWYQQALGQGPQFIFQYYEEEERQRGNFPDRFSGHQFPNYSSELNVNALLLGDSALYLCASSQGQAGANVLTFGAGSRLTVL.

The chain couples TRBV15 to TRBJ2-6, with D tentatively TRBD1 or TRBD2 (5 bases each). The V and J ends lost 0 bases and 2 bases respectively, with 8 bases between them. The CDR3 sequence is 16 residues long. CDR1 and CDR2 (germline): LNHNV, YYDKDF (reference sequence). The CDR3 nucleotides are TGTGCCACCAGCAGAGATAGAGGGGCTGGGGCCAACGTCCTGACTTTC. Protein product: CATSRDRGAGANVLTF. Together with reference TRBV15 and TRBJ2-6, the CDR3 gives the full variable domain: DAMVIQNPRYQVTQFGKPVTLSCSQTLNHNVMYWYQQKSSQAPKLLFHYYDKDFNNEADTPDNFQSRRPNTSFCFLDIRSPGLGDTAMYLCATSRDRGAGANVLTFGAGSRLTVL.

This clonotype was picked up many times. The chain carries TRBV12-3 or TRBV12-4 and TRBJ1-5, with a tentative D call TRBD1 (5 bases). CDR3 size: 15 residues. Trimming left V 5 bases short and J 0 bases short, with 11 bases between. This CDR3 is CASSAKGISNQPQHF. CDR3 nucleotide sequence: TGTGCCAGCAGTGCAAAGGGGATTAGCAATCAGCCCCAGCATTTT.

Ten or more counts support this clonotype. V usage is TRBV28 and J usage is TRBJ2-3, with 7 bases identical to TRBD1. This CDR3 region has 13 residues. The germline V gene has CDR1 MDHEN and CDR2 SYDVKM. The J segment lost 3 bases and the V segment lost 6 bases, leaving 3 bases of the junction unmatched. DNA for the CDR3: TGTGCCAGCAGAACAGGGGCAACAGATACGCAGTATTTT. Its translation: CASRTGATDTQYF.

The CDR3 is CASSVDSYTQYF. The CDR3 bases are TGTGCCAGCAGCGTCGACAGCTATACGCAGTATTTT. The chain combines TRBV5-4 with TRBJ2-3; tentatively, D is TRBD1 (5 bases). Trimming left V 4 bases short and J 7 bases short, with 10 bases between. The CDR3 loop spans 12 amino acids. CDR1 SGHNT and CDR2 YYREEE come from the germline V gene (reference sequence).

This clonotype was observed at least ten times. CDR3 sequence (DNA): TGTGCCAGCAGCTTAACCAAAGAGGAGAACACTGAAGCTTTCTTT. Translating gives CASSLTKEENTEAFF. The chain has TRBV7-3 and TRBJ1-1; D unclear. The CDR3 is 15 residues long. Trimming cost V 0 bases and J 1 base, with 9 bases left between them. Germline V CDR1 and CDR2: SGHTA, FQGTGA.

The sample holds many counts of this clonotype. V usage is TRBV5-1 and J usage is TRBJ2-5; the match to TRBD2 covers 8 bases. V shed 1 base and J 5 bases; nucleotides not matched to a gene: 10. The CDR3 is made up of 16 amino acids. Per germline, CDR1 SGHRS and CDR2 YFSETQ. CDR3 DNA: TGCGCCAGCAGCTTGTTTCCAGCGGGGGCCGGGGAGACCCAGTACTTC. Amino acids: CASSLFPAGAGETQYF.